The following is a T cell receptor beta chain sequence with its context. Antigen unknown. TRB rearrangements spanning V, D and J were amplified using mixed TRB-A/B primers. TCRdb re-called the multiplex PCR reads with MiXCR, one entry per CDR3 protein. This table has 8,500 to 10,000 distinct CDR3 sequences, nearly 55% appearing once. The sample is drawn from a study of T cell repertoires in aging, cancer and after chemotherapy. Peripheral blood genomic DNA, not sorted cells or RNA, was the template. J gave up 6 bases and V 7 bases, and 12 bases lay outside the gene matches. CDR3 size: 15 residues. Germline V lookup: CDR1 LNHDA, CDR2 SQIVND (reference sequence). Study-wide findings and caveats: Compared with age-matched healthy donors, untreated hematological or solid cancer patients showed higher blood TCR clonality.

This TCR was sampled from a human donor in good health. The rearrangement links TRBV19 to TRBJ1-5, with 7 bases aligning to TRBD1. The specimen was blood. The CDR3 reads CASTLTGERSQPQHF. DNA of the CDR3: TGTGCCAGTACCCTAACAGGGGAACGGTCTCAGCCCCAGCATTTT.